A selection of T cell receptor beta chains follows, all from one sample in a study of cytomegalovirus exposure and HLA in healthy donors. Assay used: immunoSEQ multiplex PCR; TCRdb lists only in-frame clones, some missing. The table includes 150,000 to 200,000 clones, over 75% detected once. Sequencing was done on a sample of PBMCs. The receptor set was obtained from a man aged 50 or older in good health and CMV-seropositive. Each CDR3 is given with its conserved first and last residue. Fields, in order: J gene, CDR3 length, V gene, CDR3 protein.

TRBJ2-3 | 17 | TRBV6-1 | CASSEGIWTEGTDTQYF
TRBJ1-1 | 14 | TRBV11-1 | CASSLQTVGTEAFF
TRBJ2-2 | 15 | TRBV7-6 | CASSFGTIYTGELFF
TRBJ1-4 | 16 | TRBV4-3 | CASSQEQTTTNEKLFF
TRBJ2-1 | 15 | TRBV2 | CASASTLAGDNEQFF
TRBJ2-3 | 14 | TRBV10-3 | CAIRDRGGEDTQYF
TRBJ1-6 | 13 | TRBV4-1 | CATGGTYNSPLHF
TRBJ2-3 | 13 | TRBV4-1 | CASNRGTTDTQYF
TRBJ2-5 | 15 | TRBV7-9 | CASSLAGGVAETQYF
TRBJ1-6 | 17 | TRBV7-9 | CASSLAPHRDYNSPLHF
TRBJ1-3 | 14 | TRBV2 | CASRTGNSGNTIYF
TRBJ1-1 | 12 | TRBV6-6 | CASSYSDGRAFF
TRBJ2-3 | 16 | TRBV7-9 | CASSFGLAGGPDTQYF
TRBJ2-7 | 15 | TRBV7-8 | CASSLYDRNSYEQYF
TRBJ2-1 | 17 | TRBV28 | CASSLSKWGTGEREQFF